Included here is one T cell receptor beta chain sequence, with context. Trimming left V 5 bases short and J 0 bases short, with 10 bases between. This CDR3 has 14 residues. Germline loops: CDR1 SGHDN, CDR2 FVKESK. This sample stems from a study of blood T cell repertoires in COVID-19. Original processing methods: Amplified reference gene primers provided the basis for estimating nucleated cell counts. Method: immunoSEQ multiplex PCR; TCRdb's copy keeps in-frame clones and lacks some. From that table come the V and J calls and clone size; the DNA was used to work out D and trimming. The data hold around 67,000 clones, with 87% observed a single time.

Sequencing used peripheral blood. The source of this sequence is a woman older than 75 with acute or convalescent COVID-19. V is TRBV14 and J is TRBJ1-1, with no clear D. The CDR3 bases are TGTGCCAGCAGCTTCAACACGATGAACACTGAAGCTTTCTTT. Translation: CASSFNTMNTEAFF.